The sequence of this T cell receptor (beta chain) was determined in a study of response to subunit inactivated influenza vaccine. Study findings and constraints: The authors suggested that every seasonal influenza vaccination recruits few new T cells.

This clonotype was recorded a few times. Its specificity is unknown. TCRdb itself ran the RT-PCR reads through MiXCR, one entry per CDR3 protein. Among 300,000 to 350,000 distinct CDR3 sequences, 20% to 25% were seen once, and the ten largest hold about a tenth. The germline gives CDR1 DFQATT, CDR2 SNEGSKA (reference sequence). Deletions cut 5 bases from V and 1 base from J, with 17 bases between. The CDR3 has 15 residues. The chain combines TRBV20-1 with TRBJ1-1, with D possibly TRBD1 on 6 matching bases. The TCR sequence derives from a man between 50 and 75 years old who received an inactivated influenza vaccine. The sequenced sample was PBMCs from blood, obtained 21 months after vaccination. The DNA for the CDR3 is TGCAGTGCTCAGCAACCGGGGGGCTGGAACACTGAAGCTTTCTTT. This codes for CSAQQPGGWNTEAFF.